This paragraph reports one T cell receptor beta chain. Second doses at about 4 or about 12 weeks were pooled. Repertoires were generated with immunoSEQ multiplex PCR, while TCRdb's copy carries only in-frame clones and drops some. The table shows over 100,000 clones, with approximately 90% occurring only once. The CDR3 sequence is 11 residues long. The ends were cut back, 8 bases at V and 1 base at J, with 8 bases in the middle. Germline CDR1 is DFQATT and CDR2 is SNEGSKA (reference sequence). This entry belongs to a study of T cell responses to AZD1222 COVID-19 vaccine. This receptor was identified in an adult who received the AZD1222 COVID-19 vaccine. The material was peripheral blood, obtained 28 days after the second AZD1222 dose. This chain connects TRBV20-1 to TRBJ1-1; D uncertain. The DNA for the CDR3 is TGCAGTACGAGGAGGAACACTGAAGCTTTCTTT. It translates to CSTRRNTEAFF.